The 9 T cell receptor beta chains presented below share a single source sample, sequenced in a study of cytomegalovirus exposure and HLA in healthy donors. Vbeta (60) and Jbeta (13) primers were used in the PCR. Here immunoSEQ multiplex PCR was the method, and the copy in TCRdb shows in-frame clones only, minus some. This table has roughly 190,000 clones, 79% appearing once. Source material: PBMCs. These receptors were taken from a girl between 10 and 17 years old in good health and CMV-seropositive.

This clone has just a few counts. The chain recombines TRBV15 with TRBJ2-7; 7 bases match TRBD1. From germline, CDR1 is LNHNV and CDR2 YYDKDF (reference sequence). The V and J ends lost 1 base and 2 bases, in that order; junction bases with no gene match: 5. The CDR3 has 15 residues. CDR3 coding DNA: TGTGCCACCAGCAGAGCGACAGGGACAGCCTACGAGCAGTACTTC. It yields the protein CATSRATGTAYEQYF.

To note about this clone: One end of the junction fails to match germline, which may point to a read error. The chain is built from TRBV5-1 and TRBJ2-1, with 11 bases that match TRBD2. CDR1 is SGHRS and CDR2 is YFSETQ in the germline V gene. There are 13 residues in the CDR3. The CDR3 here is CASRLASGGPEFF. The CDR3 nucleotides are TGCGCCAGCAGGTTGGCTAGCGGGGGGCCCGAGTTCTTC.

The chain joins TRBV5-4 to TRBJ1-3; D might be TRBD1 (5 bases). Germline V gene data show CDR1 as SGHNT and CDR2 as YYREEE (reference sequence). V lost 4 bases and J 0 bases, leaving 14 bases between the germline ends. This CDR3 comprises 16 residues. The DNA for the CDR3 is TGTGCCAGCAGCGGCACAGGCGCCTTCTCTGGAAACACCATATATTTT. Residues: CASSGTGAFSGNTIYF.

In its sample, this clone was seen a few times. The gene calls are TRBV7-9 and TRBJ2-2, with a tentative D call TRBD1 (6 bases). With 3 bases removed from V and 0 bases from J, the gap between germline ends came to 8 bases. Germline CDR1 SEHNR, CDR2 FQNEAQ (reference sequence). This CDR3 comprises 15 residues. The CDR3 here is CASSFRTANTGELFF. The CDR3 DNA sequence: TGTGCCAGCAGCTTCAGGACAGCGAACACCGGGGAGCTGTTTTTT.

V usage is TRBV27 and J usage is TRBJ2-3; possible D gene TRBD1, 6 bases. The V and J ends lost 3 bases and 0 bases respectively, with 7 bases between them. Germline assignment: CDR1 MNHEY and CDR2 SMNVEV (reference sequence). This CDR3 is built from 14 residues. The CDR3 is CASSFGQSTDTQYF. CDR3 nucleotide sequence: TGTGCCAGCAGTTTCGGACAGAGCACAGATACGCAGTATTTT.

The chain links TRBV10-3 to TRBJ1-1; 8 nucleotides match TRBD1. Germline V CDR1 and CDR2: ENHRY, SYGVKD. Trimming removed 0 bases from V and 5 bases from J; junction bases left unmatched: 5. The CDR3 extends over 15 amino acids. The DNA for the CDR3 is TGTGCCATCAGTGAGTCACCAGGGGGCGAAACTGAAGCTTTCTTT. Its translation: CAISESPGGETEAFF.

The chain links TRBV10-1 to TRBJ2-7, with D possibly TRBD1 on 6 matching bases. The CDR3 sequence is 14 residues long. Trimming took off 2 bases at V and 3 bases at J, with 11 bases between the two ends. CDR1 and CDR2 from the germline V gene are WNHNN and SYGVQD (reference sequence). The CDR3 here is CASSEGGLSYEQYF. CDR3 coding DNA: TGCGCCAGCAGTGAGGGGGGCTTAAGCTACGAGCAGTACTTC.

This CDR3 reads CASSSIAGAGEQYF. For the CDR3, the DNA is TGTGCCAGCAGCTCAATAGCGGGGGCGGGGGAGCAGTACTTC. The genes are TRBV7-2 and TRBJ2-7; 9 bases are shared with TRBD2. Per the germline V gene, CDR1 is SGHTA and CDR2 is FQGNSA. The CDR3 runs to 14 residues. The junction had 8 bases not matched to a gene; V was cut back by 4 bases and J by 7 bases.

The genes are TRBV6-1 and TRBJ2-3; maybe TRBD1 (6 bases). V was clipped by 3 bases and J by 2 bases, with 12 bases between them. The germline gives CDR1 MNHNS, CDR2 SASEGT. The CDR3 has 15 amino acids. The CDR3 region has the DNA TGTGCCAGCAGTGATTATGGACAGTACACAGATACGCAGTATTTT. Its translation is CASSDYGQYTDTQYF.